This TCR beta chain was obtained from a study of shared clonotypes between healthy human individuals. General study findings and limits: Clonotypes that were shared across a handful of donors made up 4% to 6% of naive CD4 clonotypes.

Splitting the CD4+ cells yielded a CD45RA+ naive subset and a CD45RA-negative memory subset. Notes on this clone: Its antigen is not identified.

The germline V gene encodes CDR1 KGHSH and CDR2 LQKENI. Trimming pared 2 bases from V and 7 bases from J, leaving 12 bases between. The CDR3 has 13 amino acids. The assay was immunoSEQ multiplex PCR, and TCRdb's table has in-frame clones only and misses some. In the table there are 2 million to 2.5 million clones, more than 85% of which are singletons. Sequenced input: naive CD4+ T cells from PBMCs. Documented subset: CD45RA+ positively selected. The chain links TRBV18 to TRBJ2-7; D gene unclear. This clonotype was sampled from a man aged 18 to 29 in good health. Some clones in this sample may be carry-over from other donors' samples. The CDR3 nucleotides are TGTGCCAGCTCACCAGGGTACAAACGAGAGCAGTACTTC. Residues: CASSPGYKREQYF.